This T cell receptor beta chain was identified in a study of cytomegalovirus exposure and HLA in healthy donors. Data came from immunoSEQ multiplex PCR; TCRdb stores just in-frame clones and leaves some out. The table shows approximately 65,000 clones, with over 95% occurring only once. Findings and caveats of the study: Generally TCR sequences proved uncommon, though certain public TCRs appeared in numerous donors.

Turning to this clone: Its antigen is undetermined.

The sample consisted of PBMCs. The receptor was derived from a woman aged 18-29 years in good health and CMV-seropositive.

CDR3 sequence reads: CASTQTRALGEQYF. The DNA of the CDR3 is TGTGCCAGCACCCAGACTAGGGCCCTGGGCGAGCAGTACTTC. The chain links TRBV6-6 to TRBJ2-7, with a tentative D call TRBD2 (6 bases). Germline V CDR1 and CDR2: MNHNY, SVGAGI (reference sequence). The ends were cut back, 7 bases at V and 6 bases at J, with 19 bases in the middle. The CDR3 has 14 residues.